Shown below are 31 T cell receptor beta chains from a single sample sequenced in a study of post-analysis software for immune sequencing data. The study's findings and limits: A handful of TRBV segments were significantly more frequent in patients than in controls. TRBV5-6, TRBV5-1 and TRBV20-1 were among these segments.

For these receptors, no antigen is known. TCR beta cDNA libraries included unique molecular identifiers. TCRdb analysed the PCR reads with MiXCR anew, one entry per CDR3 protein. The data hold 750,000 to 900,000 distinct CDR3 sequences, with roughly 46% observed a single time. The sequencing sample was made of blood. The receptors come from a girl aged 10 to 17 with multiple sclerosis.

This clonotype was counted at least ten times. This sequence joins TRBV11-2 and TRBJ2-1; a possible D gene is TRBD1 (7 bases). From germline, CDR1 is SGHAT and CDR2 FQNNGV. The CDR3 is 14 amino acids. V lost 4 bases to trimming and J lost 13 bases, with 20 bases between them. This chain's CDR3 is CASSSSGGQQRQFF. CDR3 DNA: TGTGCCAGCAGCTCTTCCGGGGGACAGCAACGTCAGTTCTTC. The full variable domain, its missing parts supplied by reference TRBV11-2 and TRBJ2-1, is EAGVAQSPRYKIIEKRQSVAFWCNPISGHATLYWYQQILGQGPKLLIQFQNNGVVDDSQLPKDRFSAERLKGVDSTLKIQPAKLEDSAVYLCASSSSGGQQRQFFGPGTRLTVL.

J is TRBJ2-1 and V is TRBV27, with D maybe TRBD1 (6 bases). In germline, CDR1 is MNHEY, CDR2 SMNVEV (reference sequence). The CDR3 length is 16 residues. The ends were cut back, 5 bases at V and 6 bases at J, with 20 bases in the middle. The CDR3 is CASSTPSQGIVNEQFF. CDR3 bases: TGTGCCAGCAGTACACCTTCACAGGGCATAGTCAATGAGCAGTTCTTC.

V is TRBV20-1 and J is TRBJ2-1; D perhaps matches TRBD1 (5 bases). The length of the CDR3 is 12 residues. In germline, CDR1 is DFQATT, CDR2 SNEGSKA (reference sequence). V was cut by 6 bases and J by 7 bases, with 13 bases left in between. The CDR3 protein is CSAMQGLNEQFF. CDR3 bases: TGCAGTGCGATGCAGGGCTTAAATGAGCAGTTCTTC.

This clonotype was observed many times. The genes are TRBV7-9 and TRBJ2-7; 7 bases fit TRBD1. The trim removed 7 bases at V and 2 bases at J, leaving 5 bases unmatched. The CDR3 extends over 13 amino acids. In germline, CDR1 is SEHNR, CDR2 FQNEAQ (reference sequence). CDR3 DNA: TGTGCCAGCACCGAAACAGGGGCCTACGAGCAGTACTTC. Its protein is CASTETGAYEQYF.

The chain uses TRBV12-3 or TRBV12-4 and TRBJ2-3; D tentatively reads TRBD1 or TRBD2 (5 bases each). CDR3 length: 18 amino acids. Trimming cost V 1 base and J 0 bases, with 17 bases left between them. This chain's CDR3 is CASSLVVGADTSTDTQYF. CDR3 nucleotide sequence: TGTGCCAGCAGTTTAGTCGTCGGGGCAGATACTAGCACAGATACGCAGTATTTT.

CDR3: CASSLGIVTDTQYF. CDR3 DNA sequence: TGTGCCAGCAGCTTAGGAATCGTAACAGATACGCAGTATTTT. The rearrangement uses TRBV7-2 and TRBJ2-3; no clear D gene. The ends were cut back, 1 base at V and 3 bases at J, with 8 bases in the middle. Germline CDR1 is SGHTA and CDR2 is FQGNSA. CDR3 length equals 14 residues.

V gene TRBV10-3 combines with J gene TRBJ2-7; TRBD1 agrees at 8 bases. This CDR3 contains 12 residues. V dropped 8 bases and J dropped 4; count of bases not matched to a gene: 4. Germline CDR1 is ENHRY and CDR2 is SYGVKD. CDR3 sequence (DNA): TGTGCCATCGGGACAGGCGCGTACGAGCAGTACTTC. Translating gives CAIGTGAYEQYF.

This clonotype was found a few times. J is TRBJ2-5 and V is TRBV20-1, with D maybe TRBD2 (6 bases). The V gene lost 1 base and the J gene lost 5 bases, with 14 bases spanning the gap. CDR3 length: 14 amino acids. The germline V gene encodes CDR1 DFQATT and CDR2 SNEGSKA (reference sequence). DNA of the CDR3: TGCAGTGCTAGAGGGCAGGGAGGTTGGGAGACCCAGTACTTC. It specifies CSARGQGGWETQYF.

This clonotype was seen more than once but under ten times. A junction boundary mismatches the germline segment, possibly from a read error. The V gene is TRBV7-3, the J gene TRBJ2-5; 9 bases are a match to TRBD2. Germline V gene sequence: CDR1 SGHTA, CDR2 FQGTGA. The CDR3 spans 15 residues. CDR3 amino acids: CASSLLAGDGETQYF. In nucleotides, the CDR3 is TGCGCCAGCAGCTTGTTAGCGGGAGATGGAGAGACCCAGTACTTC.

The chain carries TRBV10-3 and TRBJ2-7, with D possibly being TRBD1 (6 bases). Trimming removed 3 bases from V and 5 bases from J, with 17 bases in between. This CDR3 comprises 15 residues. Germline assignment: CDR1 ENHRY and CDR2 SYGVKD. The CDR3 nucleotides read TGTGCCATCAGTGACGACAGACAGGAGATAAACGAGCAGTACTTC. It yields the protein CAISDDRQEINEQYF.

This clonotype was seen a handful of times. V is TRBV6-2 or TRBV6-3 and J is TRBJ2-7, with D unclear. CDR1 is MNHEY and CDR2 is SVGEGT in the germline V gene. V was shortened by 0 bases and J by 3 bases, with 9 bases between the two germline ends. The CDR3 consists of 14 residues. In nucleotides, the CDR3 is TGTGCCAGCAGTTACTCGAAGCTCAACTACGAGCAGTACTTC. Amino acid sequence: CASSYSKLNYEQYF.

The V call is TRBV20-1, the J call TRBJ2-1; 10 bases map to TRBD2. The CDR3 extends over 16 amino acids. V lost 6 bases to trimming and J lost 4 bases; unmatched junction nucleotides: 12. CDR1 and CDR2 (germline): DFQATT, SNEGSKA (reference sequence). CDR3 protein: CSAPYPGLAMYNEQFF. The CDR3 bases are TGCAGTGCCCCCTATCCGGGACTAGCGATGTACAATGAGCAGTTCTTC.

The chain combines TRBV24-1 with TRBJ2-2; 7 bases are a match to TRBD1. The germline gives CDR1 KGHDR, CDR2 SFDVKD. The CDR3 extends over 15 amino acids. After removal of 4 bases from V and 2 bases from J, the junction contained 3 bases not matched to a gene. The CDR3 region has the DNA TGTGCCACCAGTGACCGGGACAGAAACACCGGGGAGCTGTTTTTT. Its translation: CATSDRDRNTGELFF.

Note on this clonotype: One junction end disagrees with the germline gene, perhaps due to a read error. The rearrangement links TRBV3-1 to TRBJ2-5; 8 positions match TRBD2. The CDR3 runs to 14 residues. Germline-derived CDR1 and CDR2 are LGHDT and YNNKEL (reference sequence). The CDR3 here is CACSPIGREETQYF. The DNA of the CDR3 is TGTGCCTGCAGCCCCATCGGGAGGGAAGAGACCCAGTACTTC.

V is TRBV20-1 and J is TRBJ2-7; 7 bases line up with TRBD2. This CDR3 region has 13 residues. Trimming took 3 bases from V and 0 from J; bases not matched to a gene: 2. CDR1 and CDR2 (germline): DFQATT, SNEGSKA (reference sequence). The DNA for the CDR3 is TGCAGTGCTAGGTCTAGCGGCTCCTACGAGCAGTACTTC. Amino acids: CSARSSGSYEQYF.

V and J are TRBV5-1 and TRBJ2-5, with 7 bases identical to TRBD2. Germline-derived CDR1 and CDR2 are SGHRS and YFSETQ. V lost 4 bases and J lost 5; bases outside the gene matches: 8. CDR3 size: 14 residues. CDR3 loop: CASSLQRGEETQYF. CDR3 sequence (DNA): TGCGCCAGCAGCCTTCAGCGGGGAGAGGAGACCCAGTACTTC.

The J gene is TRBJ2-1, the V gene TRBV7-3; D is undetermined. The CDR3 is made up of 13 amino acids. Germline V gene sequence: CDR1 SGHTA, CDR2 FQGTGA. V shed 5 bases and J shed 7 bases, with 12 bases lying between them. Here the CDR3 reads CASSPRLGNEQFF. The CDR3 coding sequence is TGTGCCAGCAGCCCCCGGTTAGGGAATGAGCAGTTCTTC.

The chain couples TRBV4-1 to TRBJ2-5, with no clear D. Germline-derived CDR1 and CDR2 are MGHRA and YSYEKL. V was clipped by 4 bases and J by 1 base, with 13 bases between them. The CDR3 covers 15 residues. The CDR3, as DNA: TGCGCCAGCAGCCCCCAGGAGATATCCCAAGAGACCCAGTACTTC. It translates to CASSPQEISQETQYF.

V usage is TRBV5-1 and J usage is TRBJ2-7; tentatively, D is TRBD2 (6 bases). V shed 6 bases and J shed 3 bases, with 16 bases lying between them. CDR1 and CDR2 from the germline V gene are SGHRS and YFSETQ. The length of the CDR3 is 14 residues. The CDR3 protein is CASNWRAGLYEQYF. DNA for the CDR3: TGCGCCAGCAACTGGAGGGCAGGACTCTACGAGCAGTACTTC.

The V and J genes are TRBV25-1 and TRBJ2-2; D unresolved. The ends were cut back, 2 bases at V and 11 bases at J, with 12 bases in the middle. CDR1 and CDR2 from the germline V gene are MGHDK and SYGVNS. The CDR3 is made up of 13 amino acids. The CDR3 region has the DNA TGTGCCAGCAGTGAACAGCCCTTTAGTGAGCTGTTTTTT. Its protein is CASSEQPFSELFF.

The gene calls are TRBV5-1 and TRBJ2-5; 7 bases fit TRBD2. CDR3 length: 15 amino acids. J was trimmed by 2 bases and V by 0 bases; bases with no gene match: 4. CDR1 is SGHRS, CDR2 YFSETQ, per germline. As DNA, the CDR3 is TGCGCCAGCAGCTTGGTGCGGGGACTACAAGAGACCCAGTACTTC. Amino acid sequence: CASSLVRGLQETQYF.

The chain recombines TRBV15 with TRBJ2-1; D is perhaps TRBD2 (6 bases). The CDR3 totals 15 residues. Per the germline V gene, CDR1 is LNHNV and CDR2 is YYDKDF (reference sequence). The V gene lost 5 bases and the J gene lost 2 bases, with 13 bases spanning the gap. CDR3 in amino acids: CATSSWDSAYNEQFF. The CDR3 region has the DNA TGTGCCACCAGCTCATGGGACTCTGCCTACAATGAGCAGTTCTTC. The complete variable domain, with remaining parts taken from reference TRBV15 and TRBJ2-1, reads DAMVIQNPRYQVTQFGKPVTLSCSQTLNHNVMYWYQQKSSQAPKLLFHYYDKDFNNEADTPDNFQSRRPNTSFCFLDIRSPGLGDTAMYLCATSSWDSAYNEQFFGPGTRLTVL.

The rearrangement links TRBV12-3 or TRBV12-4 to TRBJ2-7; possibly TRBD2 for D (5 bases). The CDR3 runs 13 residues. V lost 6 bases, J lost 2 bases, and 11 bases lay in between. CDR3 coding DNA: TGTGCCAGCAGCTGGCGGGCGACCTACGAGCAGTACTTC. Residues: CASSWRATYEQYF.

This clonotype was seen a handful of times. The chain has TRBV7-6 and TRBJ2-1; D gene unclear. Germline assignment: CDR1 SGHVS and CDR2 FNYEAQ. This CDR3 has 13 residues. Trimming removed 6 bases from V and 4 bases from J, with 10 bases in between. CDR3 loop: CASRGLGYNEQFF. CDR3 DNA: TGTGCCAGCAGGGGCCTAGGGTACAATGAGCAGTTCTTC.

The rearrangement links TRBV29-1 to TRBJ2-1; D is unclear. Germline V lookup: CDR1 SQVTM, CDR2 ANQGSEA. V lost 0 bases and J lost 11, with 8 bases in between. CDR3 size: 11 residues. Here the CDR3 reads CSVEDRYKQFF. CDR3 in DNA: TGCAGCGTTGAAGATCGCTATAAGCAGTTCTTC.

V is TRBV10-2 and J is TRBJ2-7; unclear D gene. V lost 0 bases and J 7 bases, leaving 10 bases between the germline ends. In germline, CDR1 is WSHSY, CDR2 SAAADI. The CDR3 extends over 13 amino acids. The CDR3 DNA follows: TGCGCCAGCAGTGAGTCTTTGGTTTGGGAGCAGTACTTC. Translation: CASSESLVWEQYF.

This rearrangement joins TRBV20-1 to TRBJ2-7, with 9 nucleotides matching TRBD1. Germline V gene sequence: CDR1 DFQATT, CDR2 SNEGSKA (reference sequence). The CDR3 is 14 amino acids. V shed 1 base, J shed 5 bases, and the junction held 6 bases outside the gene matches. CDR3 in amino acids: CSARGETGGNEQYF. The CDR3 DNA reads TGCAGTGCTAGAGGCGAAACAGGGGGCAACGAGCAGTACTTC.

V and J are TRBV20-1 and TRBJ2-5, with 9 bases that match TRBD2. The DNA end favors TRBJ2-7, so the J call may be wrong. The CDR3 has 15 residues. CDR1 and CDR2 from the germline V gene are DFQATT and SNEGSKA (reference sequence). CDR3 sequence reads: CSARKLAGAPYEQYF. In DNA form, the CDR3 reads TGCAGTGCTAGAAAGTTAGCGGGGGCACCCTACGAGCAGTACTTC.

This rearrangement joins TRBV7-6 to TRBJ2-1; D uncertain. Germline V lookup: CDR1 SGHVS, CDR2 FNYEAQ. With 5 bases removed from V and 8 bases from J, the gap between germline ends came to 10 bases. The CDR3 contains 12 residues. The chain's CDR3 is CASSNRADEQFF. CDR3 in DNA: TGTGCCAGCAGCAATCGGGCGGATGAGCAGTTCTTC.

This clonotype has a handful of counts. This sequence joins TRBV5-1 and TRBJ2-5, with 7 bases matching TRBD1. The end of the DNA aligns better with TRBJ2-7, so the J call may be wrong. Germline V lookup: CDR1 SGHRS, CDR2 YFSETQ. CDR3 length equals 15 residues. The CDR3 bases are TGCGCCAGCAGCCGTACGAGGGGGCGTATCTACGAGCAGTACTTC. Protein product: CASSRTRGRIYEQYF.

The J gene is TRBJ1-2, the V gene TRBV7-9; D is unresolved. The CDR3 sequence is 11 residues long. The germline V and J ends were trimmed by 4 bases and 6 bases, with 6 bases remaining between them. Germline values: CDR1 SEHNR, CDR2 FQNEAQ (reference sequence). This CDR3 is CASSSEDGYTF. The CDR3, as DNA: TGTGCCAGCAGCTCAGAGGATGGCTACACCTTC.